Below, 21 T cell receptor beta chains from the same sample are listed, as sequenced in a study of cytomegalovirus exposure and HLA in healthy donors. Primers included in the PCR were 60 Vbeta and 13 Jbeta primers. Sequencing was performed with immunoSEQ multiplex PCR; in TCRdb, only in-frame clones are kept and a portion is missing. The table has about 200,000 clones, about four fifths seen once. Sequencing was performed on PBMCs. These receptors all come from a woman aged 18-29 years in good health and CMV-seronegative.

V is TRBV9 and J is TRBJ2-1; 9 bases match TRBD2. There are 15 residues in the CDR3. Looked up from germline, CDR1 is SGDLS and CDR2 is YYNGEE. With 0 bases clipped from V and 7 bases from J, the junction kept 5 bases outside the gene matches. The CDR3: CASSVESGRWNEQFF. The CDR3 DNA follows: TGTGCCAGCAGCGTAGAGAGCGGGAGGTGGAATGAGCAGTTCTTC.

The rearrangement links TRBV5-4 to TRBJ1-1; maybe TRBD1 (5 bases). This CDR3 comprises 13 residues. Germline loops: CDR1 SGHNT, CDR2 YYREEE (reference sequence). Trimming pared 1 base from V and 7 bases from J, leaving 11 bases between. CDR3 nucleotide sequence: TGTGCCAGCAGCTTGCGGTCCGGGGGTGAAGCTTTCTTT. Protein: CASSLRSGGEAFF.

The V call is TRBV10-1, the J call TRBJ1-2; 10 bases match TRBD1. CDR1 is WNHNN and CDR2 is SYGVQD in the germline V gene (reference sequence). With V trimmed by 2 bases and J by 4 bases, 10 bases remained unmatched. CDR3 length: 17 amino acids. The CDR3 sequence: CASSEAPGQGLVYGYTF. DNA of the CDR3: TGCGCCAGCAGTGAGGCCCCGGGACAGGGGTTGGTCTATGGCTACACCTTC.

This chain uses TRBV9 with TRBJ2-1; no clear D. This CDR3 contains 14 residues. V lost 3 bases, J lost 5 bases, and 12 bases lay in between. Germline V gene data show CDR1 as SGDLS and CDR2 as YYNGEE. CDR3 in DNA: TGTGCCAGCAGCGGGATAGCCGCCGACAATGAGCAGTTCTTC. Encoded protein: CASSGIAADNEQFF.

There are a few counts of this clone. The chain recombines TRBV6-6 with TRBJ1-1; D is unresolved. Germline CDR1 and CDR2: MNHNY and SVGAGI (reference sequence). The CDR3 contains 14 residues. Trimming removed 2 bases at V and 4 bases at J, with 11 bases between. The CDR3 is CASSYSGSGTEAFF. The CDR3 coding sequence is TGTGCCAGCAGTTACAGTGGGTCGGGCACTGAAGCTTTCTTT.

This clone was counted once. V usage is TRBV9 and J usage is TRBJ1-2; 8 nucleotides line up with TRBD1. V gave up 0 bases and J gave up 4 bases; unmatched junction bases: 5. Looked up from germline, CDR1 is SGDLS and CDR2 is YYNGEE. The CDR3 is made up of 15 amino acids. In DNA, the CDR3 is TGTGCCAGCAGCGTAGCAGGGACAGGTTTCTATGGCTACACCTTC. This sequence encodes CASSVAGTGFYGYTF.

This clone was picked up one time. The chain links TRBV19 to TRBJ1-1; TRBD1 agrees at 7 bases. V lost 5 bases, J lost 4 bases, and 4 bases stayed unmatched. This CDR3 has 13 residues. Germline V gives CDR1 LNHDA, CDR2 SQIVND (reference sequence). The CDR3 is CASSLGQITEAFF. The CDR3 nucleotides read TGTGCCAGTAGTTTGGGACAGATCACTGAAGCTTTCTTT.

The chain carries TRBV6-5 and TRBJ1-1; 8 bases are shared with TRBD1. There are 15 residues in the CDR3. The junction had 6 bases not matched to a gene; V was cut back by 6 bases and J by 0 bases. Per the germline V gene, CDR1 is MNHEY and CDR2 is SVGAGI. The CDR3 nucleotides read TGTGCCAGCAGCCACCCGACAGGGGTGAACACTGAAGCTTTCTTT. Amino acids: CASSHPTGVNTEAFF.

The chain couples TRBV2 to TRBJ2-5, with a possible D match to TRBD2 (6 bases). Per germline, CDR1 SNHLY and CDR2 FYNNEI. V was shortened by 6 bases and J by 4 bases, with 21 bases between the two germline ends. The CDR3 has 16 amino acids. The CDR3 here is CASSEQGPGVVETQYF. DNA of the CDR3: TGTGCCAGCAGCGAACAAGGTCCGGGAGTGGTAGAGACCCAGTACTTC.

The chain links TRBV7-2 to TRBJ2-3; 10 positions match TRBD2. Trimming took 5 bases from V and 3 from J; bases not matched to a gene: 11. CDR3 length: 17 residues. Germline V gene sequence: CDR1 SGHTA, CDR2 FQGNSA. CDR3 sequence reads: CASSPGASGSRTDTQYF. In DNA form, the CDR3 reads TGTGCCAGCAGCCCCGGTGCTAGCGGGAGTAGGACAGATACGCAGTATTTT.

CDR3 residues: CASSIPGGDRNTEAFF. The CDR3 region has the DNA TGTGCCAGTAGTATCCCAGGGGGCGACAGGAACACTGAAGCTTTCTTT. The rearrangement joins TRBV19 to TRBJ1-1; 8 positions match TRBD1. The CDR3 covers 16 residues. From germline, CDR1 is LNHDA and CDR2 SQIVND (reference sequence). Losses at the gene ends were 3 bases for V and 1 base for J; bases not matched to a gene: 7. Filled out from reference TRBV19 and TRBJ1-1, the complete variable domain reads DGGITQSPKYLFRKEGQNVTLSCEQNLNHDAMYWYRQDPGQGLRLIYYSQIVNDFQKGDIAEGYSVSREKKESFPLTVTSAQKNPTAFYLCASSIPGGDRNTEAFFGQGTRLTVV.

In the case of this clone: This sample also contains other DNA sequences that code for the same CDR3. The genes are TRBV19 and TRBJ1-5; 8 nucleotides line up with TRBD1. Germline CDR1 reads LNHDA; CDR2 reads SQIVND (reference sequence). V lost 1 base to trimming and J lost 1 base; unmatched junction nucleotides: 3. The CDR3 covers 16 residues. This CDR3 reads CASSIGQGASNQPQHF. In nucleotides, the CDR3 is TGTGCCAGTAGTATAGGGCAGGGGGCGAGCAATCAGCCCCAGCATTTT.

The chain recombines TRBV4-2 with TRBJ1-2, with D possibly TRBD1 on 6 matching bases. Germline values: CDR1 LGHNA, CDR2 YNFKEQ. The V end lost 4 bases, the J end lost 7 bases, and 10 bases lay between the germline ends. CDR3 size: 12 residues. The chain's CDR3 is CASSLGGRGYTF. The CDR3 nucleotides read TGTGCCAGCAGCCTGGGGGGGCGTGGCTACACCTTC.

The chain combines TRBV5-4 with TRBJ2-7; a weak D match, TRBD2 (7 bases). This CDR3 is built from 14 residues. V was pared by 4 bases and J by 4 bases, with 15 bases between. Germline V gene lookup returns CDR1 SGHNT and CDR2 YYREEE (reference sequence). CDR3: CASSVQGGGYEQYF. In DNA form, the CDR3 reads TGTGCCAGCAGCGTACAGGGAGGGGGTTACGAGCAGTACTTC.

CDR3 DNA sequence: TGTGCCAGCAGAGCCGGACAGTTTAGCAATCAGCCCCAGCATTTT. This gives the protein CASRAGQFSNQPQHF. The rearrangement uses TRBV27 and TRBJ1-5, with D perhaps TRBD1 (6 bases). The CDR3 is made up of 15 amino acids. Germline CDR1 reads MNHEY; CDR2 reads SMNVEV (reference sequence). V dropped 6 bases and J dropped 0 bases, with 12 bases sitting between them.

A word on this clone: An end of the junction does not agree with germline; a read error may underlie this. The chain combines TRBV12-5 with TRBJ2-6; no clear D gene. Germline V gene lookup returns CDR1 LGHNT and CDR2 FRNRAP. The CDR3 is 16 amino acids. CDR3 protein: CASVLNQRSGANVLTF. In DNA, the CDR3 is TGTGCTAGTGTTTTGAACCAGCGCTCTGGGGCCAACGTCCTGACTTTC.

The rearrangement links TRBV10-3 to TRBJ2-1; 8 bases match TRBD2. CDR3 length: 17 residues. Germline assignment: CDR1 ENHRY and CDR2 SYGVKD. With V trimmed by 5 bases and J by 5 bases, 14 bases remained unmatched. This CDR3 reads CAISPRDAGGGNNEQFF. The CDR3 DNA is TGTGCCATCAGTCCCAGGGACGCGGGAGGAGGGAACAATGAGCAGTTCTTC.

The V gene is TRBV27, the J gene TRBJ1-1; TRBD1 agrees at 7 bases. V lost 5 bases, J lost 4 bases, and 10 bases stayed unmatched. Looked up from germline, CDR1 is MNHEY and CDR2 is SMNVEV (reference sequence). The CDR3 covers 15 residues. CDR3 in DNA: TGTGCCAGCAGTCACCACAGGGGCCAAATCACTGAAGCTTTCTTT. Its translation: CASSHHRGQITEAFF.

Here the CDR3 DNA reads TGTGCCAGCAGCAAGGAGACAGGCTGCTCTGGAAACACCATATATTTT. Translation gives CASSKETGCSGNTIYF. V and J are TRBV21-1 and TRBJ1-3; the tabulated D call, TRBD1, remains unverified against the DNA. TRBV21-1 is a listed pseudogene. This CDR3 spans 16 amino acids.

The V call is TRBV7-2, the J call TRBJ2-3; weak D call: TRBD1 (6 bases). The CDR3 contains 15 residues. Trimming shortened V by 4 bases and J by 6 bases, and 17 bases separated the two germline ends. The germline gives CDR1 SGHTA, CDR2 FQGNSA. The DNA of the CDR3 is TGTGCCAGCAGCTCGCAGACAGGATGGTCGGATACGCAGTATTTT. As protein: CASSSQTGWSDTQYF.

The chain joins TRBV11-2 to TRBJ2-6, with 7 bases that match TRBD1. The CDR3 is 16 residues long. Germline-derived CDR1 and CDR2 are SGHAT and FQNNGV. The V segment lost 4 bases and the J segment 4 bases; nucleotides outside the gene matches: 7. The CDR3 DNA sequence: TGTGCCAGCAGCTCGCCAGGGGGAACCGGGGCCAACGTCCTGACTTTC. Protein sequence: CASSSPGGTGANVLTF. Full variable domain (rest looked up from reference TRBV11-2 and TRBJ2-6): EAGVAQSPRYKIIEKRQSVAFWCNPISGHATLYWYQQILGQGPKLLIQFQNNGVVDDSQLPKDRFSAERLKGVDSTLKIQPAKLEDSAVYLCASSSPGGTGANVLTFGAGSRLTVL.